Listed below are T cell receptor beta chains from one sample, sequenced in a study of blood T cell repertoires in COVID-19. The assay was immunoSEQ multiplex PCR, and TCRdb's table has in-frame clones only and misses some. The sample holds under 200,000 clones; about 85% are singletons and the top ten take 14%. The sample consisted of peripheral blood. The receptors shown here come from a woman between 65 and 79 years old with COVID-19, enrolled during active disease. Both conserved end residues are part of each CDR3. The size entry is marked missing in some rows and otherwise reads once, few, many or a size class.

-	TRBV7-7	15	TRBJ2-1	CASSALAGALNEQFF
-	TRBV10-3	13	TRBJ1-1	CAIGGTVYTEAFF
once	TRBV12-3/TRBV12-4	13	TRBJ2-2	CASRDYSTGELFF
-	TRBV23-1	15	TRBJ1-4	CASSQRGNWDLKLFF
-	TRBV5-4	14	TRBJ2-3	CASSQGQLTDTQYF
once	TRBV30	16	TRBJ2-3	CAWKGPLAGGFDTQYF
-	TRBV18	14	TRBJ1-4	CASSPGQEGEKLFF
-	TRBV30	12	TRBJ2-2	CAWRGEVWELFF
-	TRBV7-7	16	TRBJ1-2	CASSPFPPGTGNGYTF
-	TRBV3-1/TRBV3-2	14	TRBJ1-3	CASSQAGGGNTIYF
-	TRBV5-1	13	TRBJ2-2	CASSPDRFGELFF
-	TRBV7-2	16	TRBJ1-3	CASSLAWALAGNTIYF
-	TRBV5-1	15	TRBJ1-4	CASSLGRAGPEKLFF
-	TRBV28	14	TRBJ1-2	CASSLSGKGYGYTF
-	TRBV19	13	TRBJ1-1	CASSTQGGSEAFF
-	TRBV28	14	TRBJ2-1	CASSPNREGAEQFF
-	TRBV19	15	TRBJ2-7	CASSINDQSRGEQYF
-	TRBV9	15	TRBJ1-2	CASSGGDSSNYGYTF
-	TRBV7-3	15	TRBJ2-1	CASSLTGSSYNEQFF
-	TRBV5-1	16	TRBJ2-3	CAVHLIRTDNTDTQYF